Listed here are 31 T cell receptor beta chains from one sample, sequenced in a study of CD8+ T cells in alopecia areata. The authors extracted RNA and reverse transcribed it into cDNA as the sequencing template. Measured with immunoSEQ multiplex PCR; TCRdb has only the in-frame clones, and not every one. Counted here are roughly 150,000 clones, 62% occurring once; the ten biggest clones make up 36%. The sequencing input was CD8+ T cells sorted from blood. The receptors derive from a human donor in good health.

The gene calls are TRBV6-1 and TRBJ2-7, with 9 bases that match TRBD1. The CDR3 loop spans 16 amino acids. Losses at the gene ends were 3 bases for V and 3 bases for J; bases not matched to a gene: 9. Germline loops: CDR1 MNHNS, CDR2 SASEGT. This CDR3 is CASSEQIQGASYEQYF. In nucleotides, the CDR3 is TGTGCCAGCAGTGAGCAGATACAGGGGGCCAGCTACGAGCAGTACTTC.

The chain is built from TRBV7-2 and TRBJ2-1, with 12 bases aligning to TRBD2. The CDR3 has 16 amino acids. The J segment lost 5 bases and the V segment lost 2 bases, leaving 4 bases of the junction unmatched. From germline, CDR1 is SGHTA and CDR2 FQGNSA. Here the CDR3 reads CASSLTSGRTNNEQFF. The CDR3 DNA is TGTGCCAGCAGCTTAACTAGCGGGAGGACGAACAATGAGCAGTTCTTC.

The rearrangement links TRBV4-1 to TRBJ2-7; D is unclear. V was clipped by 5 bases and J by 5 bases, with 7 bases between them. The CDR3 consists of 11 residues. Germline V lookup: CDR1 MGHRA, CDR2 YSYEKL. The CDR3 loop reads CASSGENEQYF. CDR3 bases: TGCGCCAGCAGCGGAGAGAACGAGCAGTACTTC.

This clone was picked up a small number of times. The V and J genes are TRBV29-1 and TRBJ1-2; weak D call: TRBD1 (5 bases). The CDR3 loop spans 15 amino acids. Deletions cut 4 bases from V and 3 bases from J, with 18 bases between. CDR1 and CDR2 (germline): SQVTM, ANQGSEA. The CDR3 coding sequence is TGCAGCGTTGTTAAATATCGGGACGGAGACTATGGCTACACCTTC. This gives the protein CSVVKYRDGDYGYTF.

The CDR3 coding sequence is TGTGCCAGCAGCTTAAGGTGGGCAGGGGCAACCTACAATGAGCAGTTCTTC. Its protein is CASSLRWAGATYNEQFF. This chain links TRBV7-6 with TRBJ2-1; tentatively, D is TRBD1 (6 bases). Germline values: CDR1 SGHVS, CDR2 FNYEAQ. The CDR3 sequence is 17 residues long. V gave up 2 bases and J gave up 2 bases, with 16 bases separating them.

The V and J genes are TRBV5-1 and TRBJ2-7; 10 nucleotides agree with TRBD2. The V segment lost 5 bases and the J segment 1 base; nucleotides outside the gene matches: 3. The germline V gene has CDR1 SGHRS and CDR2 YFSETQ. This CDR3 is 14 amino acids long. The CDR3 DNA reads as TGCGCCAGCAGTCGGACTAGCGGATCCTACGAGCAGTACTTC. Amino acid sequence: CASSRTSGSYEQYF.

This clone came up a few times. The chain is built from TRBV10-2 and TRBJ2-3; weak D call: TRBD2 (6 bases). V lost 7 bases, J lost 4 bases, and 15 bases lay in between. The CDR3 consists of 14 residues. CDR1 WSHSY and CDR2 SAAADI come from the germline V gene. The CDR3 here is CASISGDSSDTQYF. In DNA, the CDR3 is TGCGCCAGCATTTCGGGAGATAGTTCAGATACGCAGTATTTT.

The rearrangement joins TRBV4-1 to TRBJ1-4, with a possible D match to TRBD1 (5 bases). V was shortened by 0 bases and J by 6 bases, with 20 bases between the two germline ends. Germline assignment: CDR1 MGHRA and CDR2 YSYEKL. CDR3 length: 18 residues. The CDR3 sequence is CASSQEGPVQDLYEKLFF. CDR3 sequence (DNA): TGCGCCAGCAGCCAAGAGGGCCCGGTACAGGATCTTTATGAAAAACTGTTTTTT.

The chain joins TRBV13 to TRBJ2-3; D perhaps matches TRBD2 (5 bases). V gave up 4 bases and J gave up 3 bases, with 14 bases separating them. The CDR3 contains 15 residues. Germline CDR1 is PRHDT and CDR2 is FYEKMQ (reference sequence). The CDR3 DNA follows: TGTGCCAGCAGCTCCCGGGAAAGCGGTACAGATACGCAGTATTTT. Its protein product is CASSSRESGTDTQYF.

This clone has just a few counts. The genes are TRBV6-5 and TRBJ1-5; tentatively, D is TRBD1 (5 bases). Germline V gives CDR1 MNHEY, CDR2 SVGAGI. V was shortened by 5 bases and J by 3 bases, with 14 bases between the two germline ends. The CDR3 loop spans 15 amino acids. In nucleotides, the CDR3 is TGTGCCAGCAGTCCGAACAAGGGGATCAATCAGCCCCAGCATTTT. Its protein product is CASSPNKGINQPQHF.

V gene TRBV7-2 combines with J gene TRBJ2-1, with TRBD2 matching 10 bases. The CDR3 sequence is 17 residues long. V lost 2 bases, J lost 2 bases, and 6 bases stayed unmatched. Germline CDR1 reads SGHTA; CDR2 reads FQGNSA. The CDR3 DNA is TGTGCCAGCAGCTTATCGGGACTAGCGTCCCCCTACAATGAGCAGTTCTTC. As protein: CASSLSGLASPYNEQFF.

This chain connects TRBV30 to TRBJ2-1; 7 bases map to TRBD2. In germline, CDR1 is GTSNPN, CDR2 SVGIG (reference sequence). J lost 3 bases, V lost 3 bases, and 5 bases had no gene match. This CDR3 has 14 amino acids. The CDR3 DNA reads TGTGCCTGGAGGGGCGGGAGCGACTACAATGAGCAGTTCTTC. This encodes CAWRGGSDYNEQFF. The entire variable domain, with the rest obtained from reference TRBV30 and TRBJ2-1, is as follows: SQTIHQWPATLVQPVGSPLSLECTVEGTSNPNLYWYRQAAGRGLQLLFYSVGIGQISSEVPQNLSASRPQDRQFILSSKKLLLSDSGFYLCAWRGGSDYNEQFFGPGTRLTVL.

This clone was observed at least ten times. This chain uses TRBV6-1 with TRBJ2-2; TRBD2 aligns across 12 bases. The trim removed 5 bases at V and 3 bases at J, leaving 7 bases unmatched. The CDR3 loop spans 17 amino acids. Germline loops: CDR1 MNHNS, CDR2 SASEGT. CDR3: CASSKETSGRDTGELFF. The CDR3, as DNA: TGTGCCAGCAGTAAAGAGACTAGCGGGAGAGACACCGGGGAGCTGTTTTTT.

The chain employs TRBV7-9 and TRBJ2-3; TRBD1 matches 8 bases. Germline CDR1 reads SEHNR; CDR2 reads FQNEAQ (reference sequence). CDR3 length: 16 residues. V was clipped by 5 bases and J by 5 bases; unmatched bases: 12. The CDR3 coding sequence is TGTGCCAGCAGCCAAACGTTGCAGGGGGCAAGAGATACGCAGTATTTT. Protein: CASSQTLQGARDTQYF.

This chain links TRBV29-1 with TRBJ2-3, with unresolved D. This CDR3 has 12 amino acids. V was cut by 7 bases and J by 8 bases, with 16 bases left in between. Germline loops: CDR1 SQVTM, CDR2 ANQGSEA. The chain's CDR3 is CSAPGPLGTQYF. CDR3 nucleotide sequence: TGCAGCGCACCGGGCCCCCTAGGTACGCAGTATTTT.

The chain is built from TRBV4-1 and TRBJ2-1; 10 bases map to TRBD2. CDR3 length: 16 amino acids. Trimming cost V 4 bases and J 7 bases; bases outside gene matches: 10. CDR1 and CDR2 from the germline V gene are MGHRA and YSYEKL. The CDR3 nucleotides read TGCGCCAGCAGCCCCACAGGTAGCGGGAGGAGTAATGAGCAGTTCTTC. It yields the protein CASSPTGSGRSNEQFF.

This clone was detected only once. The rearrangement uses TRBV27 and TRBJ2-5, with D perhaps matching TRBD2 (5 bases). V shed 5 bases and J shed 0 bases, with 10 bases lying between them. Germline CDR1 is MNHEY and CDR2 is SMNVEV (reference sequence). This CDR3 comprises 14 residues. The CDR3: CASSIGGYQETQYF. DNA of the CDR3: TGTGCCAGCAGTATAGGCGGGTACCAAGAGACCCAGTACTTC.

This clone has only a few counts. The chain combines TRBV29-1 with TRBJ2-3; D is perhaps TRBD1 or TRBD2 (5 bases each). Germline V CDR1 and CDR2: SQVTM, ANQGSEA. The CDR3 is 13 residues long. Trimming shortened V by 3 bases and J by 2 bases, and 9 bases separated the two germline ends. The CDR3 DNA follows: TGCAGCGTTGATGGGGGATTCACAGATACGCAGTATTTT. This encodes CSVDGGFTDTQYF.

The V call is TRBV27, the J call TRBJ2-1; D gene ambiguous. CDR3 length: 13 amino acids. Trimming pared 4 bases from V and 6 bases from J, leaving 10 bases between. From germline, CDR1 is MNHEY and CDR2 SMNVEV (reference sequence). CDR3 amino acids: CASSWQATNEQFF. In DNA form, the CDR3 reads TGTGCCAGCAGTTGGCAGGCCACCAATGAGCAGTTCTTC.

The V gene is TRBV2, the J gene TRBJ2-7; 9 nucleotides agree with TRBD2. J was trimmed by 4 bases and V by 8 bases; bases with no gene match: 6. Per germline, CDR1 SNHLY and CDR2 FYNNEI. CDR3 length: 13 amino acids. CDR3 DNA: TGTGCCAGCCACGGGACTAGCTTATACGAGCAGTACTTC. It codes for CASHGTSLYEQYF.

The chain links TRBV4-1 to TRBJ2-3; 10 nucleotides align to TRBD2. From germline, CDR1 is MGHRA and CDR2 YSYEKL. V was pared by 4 bases and J by 4 bases, with 5 bases of the junction left unmatched. The length of the CDR3 is 15 residues. CDR3 protein: CASSLSSGRADTQYF. As DNA, the CDR3 is TGCGCCAGCAGCCTTTCTAGCGGGAGAGCAGATACGCAGTATTTT.

The chain couples TRBV4-1 to TRBJ1-4, with D unresolved. Per germline, CDR1 MGHRA and CDR2 YSYEKL. Trimming left V 5 bases short and J 8 bases short, with 21 bases between. This CDR3 spans 16 amino acids. CDR3 region: CASSEVWSHREEKLFF. In nucleotides, the CDR3 is TGCGCCAGCAGCGAAGTCTGGTCGCACCGAGAGGAAAAACTGTTTTTT.

A few counts support this clone. The chain couples TRBV6-6 to TRBJ1-1, with D perhaps matching TRBD1 (5 bases). Germline V gene data show CDR1 as MNHNY and CDR2 as SVGAGI (reference sequence). The CDR3 is 12 residues long. Trimming shortened V by 7 bases and J by 3 bases, and 9 bases separated the two germline ends. In DNA, the CDR3 is TGTGCCAGCATCGGGGGTGACACTGAAGCTTTCTTT. This sequence encodes CASIGGDTEAFF.

The rearrangement joins TRBV29-1 to TRBJ2-7; D possibly corresponds to TRBD2 (5 bases). Per germline, CDR1 SQVTM and CDR2 ANQGSEA. V lost 4 bases to trimming and J lost 1 base, with 11 bases between them. The CDR3 runs 13 residues. As DNA, the CDR3 is TGCAGCGTTGTTGGCGGGTTATCCTACGAGCAGTACTTC. Amino acids: CSVVGGLSYEQYF.

The J gene is TRBJ2-1, the V gene TRBV29-1; D is perhaps TRBD1 (6 bases). Looked up from germline, CDR1 is SQVTM and CDR2 is ANQGSEA. V lost 6 bases and J lost 4, with 13 bases in between. The CDR3 runs to 13 residues. CDR3 DNA: TGCAGCGTCAGGACAGACCCATACAATGAGCAGTTCTTC. Residues: CSVRTDPYNEQFF.

The rearrangement uses TRBV29-1 and TRBJ1-2, with unresolved D. Germline CDR1 and CDR2: SQVTM and ANQGSEA. V was cut by 3 bases and J by 4 bases, with 9 bases left in between. The CDR3 runs 12 residues. For the CDR3, the DNA is TGCAGCGTTGAGGTCGAAAGCTATGGCTACACCTTC. Translation gives CSVEVESYGYTF.

The rearrangement uses TRBV30 and TRBJ1-1; 7 positions match TRBD1. Unmatched junction bases numbered 8, after V lost 1 base and J lost 3 bases. The CDR3 has 15 amino acids. Germline V lookup: CDR1 GTSNPN, CDR2 SVGIG (reference sequence). The CDR3 protein is CAWSAPEQGHTEAFF. The CDR3 DNA is TGTGCCTGGAGTGCCCCTGAACAGGGGCACACTGAAGCTTTCTTT.

This chain connects TRBV4-1 to TRBJ2-7, with D perhaps being TRBD1 or TRBD2 (5 bases each). CDR3 length equals 14 residues. CDR1 is MGHRA, CDR2 YSYEKL, per germline. Trimming removed 4 bases at V and 3 bases at J, with 13 bases between. The CDR3 coding sequence is TGCGCCAGCAGCCGGACACTTGGACTCTACGAGCAGTACTTC. Translating gives CASSRTLGLYEQYF.

The rearrangement joins TRBV5-6 to TRBJ2-3; 7 positions match TRBD2. V lost 4 bases and J lost 2; bases outside the gene matches: 10. Germline V CDR1 and CDR2: SGHDT, YYEEEE. The CDR3 has 16 residues. The CDR3 protein is CASSPTGGGATDTQYF. The CDR3 nucleotides are TGTGCCAGCAGCCCAACGGGAGGAGGGGCCACAGATACGCAGTATTTT.

This clone was counted a few times. The chain couples TRBV27 to TRBJ2-7; the match to TRBD2 covers 7 bases. The CDR3 has 15 residues. The V segment lost 4 bases and the J segment 0 bases; nucleotides outside the gene matches: 6. CDR1 and CDR2 from the germline V gene are MNHEY and SMNVEV (reference sequence). CDR3 loop: CASSWRAGSSYEQYF. The CDR3 DNA follows: TGTGCCAGCAGTTGGAGAGCGGGAAGCTCCTACGAGCAGTACTTC.

This chain uses TRBV7-8 with TRBJ2-3; D is possibly TRBD2 (6 bases). Deletions cut 2 bases from V and 0 bases from J, with 12 bases between. In germline, CDR1 is SGHVS, CDR2 FQNEAQ. The CDR3 is 16 residues long. CDR3 in amino acids: CASSLSGGDSTDTQYF. The CDR3 region has the DNA TGTGCCAGCAGCTTATCCGGCGGGGACAGCACAGATACGCAGTATTTT. Together with reference TRBV7-8 and TRBJ2-3, the CDR3 gives the full variable domain: GAGVSQSPRYKVAKRGQDVALRCDPISGHVSLFWYQQALGQGPEFLTYFQNEAQLDKSGLPSDRFFAERPEGSVSTLKIQRTQQEDSAVYLCASSLSGGDSTDTQYFGPGTRLTVL.